Shown below are 3 T cell receptor delta chains from a single sample sequenced in a study of delta chain sequences of gamma delta T cells. TCRdb re-processed the 5' RACE reads using CATT. The sample shows hundreds of delta-chain clones, about 20% of them seen only once. Specimen: either unsorted cells or a sorted T cell fraction (not recorded which). The receptors originated from a human donor in good health.

In this sample, this clone turned up a few times. The TCRdb record carries a much larger clone's protein, which differs from this DNA's translation at residue 3; a read error is the likely cause, and the protein listed here is the DNA translation. The chain has TRDV2 and TRDJ1; D gene unclear. The CDR3 is made up of 15 amino acids. In germline, CDR1 is GEAIGNYY, CDR2 EKD. CDR3 sequence (DNA): TGTGCCCGTGACACCGTGCTTCTCAACACCGATAAACTCATCTTT. Its translation: CARDTVLLNTDKLIF.

By share of the sample, this clone is medium-sized (0.01 to 0.1%). The rearrangement joins TRDV2 to TRDJ3; 8 positions match TRDD3. The J segment lost 0 bases and the V segment lost 0 bases, leaving 12 bases of the junction unmatched. The CDR3 sequence is 21 residues long. Germline CDR1 and CDR2: GEAIGNYY and EKD. In DNA, the CDR3 is TGTGCCTGTGACACCGGAGGACTGGGGGCTCAACTCTCCTGGGACACCCGACAGATGTTTTTC. This gives the protein CACDTGGLGAQLSWDTRQMFF.

By sample fraction, this clone is medium-sized. The chain has TRDV2 and TRDJ1; 8 nucleotides align to TRDD3. The V and J ends lost 1 base and 0 bases, in that order; junction bases with no gene match: 15. The CDR3 runs 19 residues. The germline gives CDR1 GEAIGNYY, CDR2 EKD. CDR3 sequence reads: CACDTVPGNWGPYTDKLIF. DNA for the CDR3: TGTGCCTGTGACACGGTGCCGGGGAACTGGGGGCCGTACACCGATAAACTCATCTTT.